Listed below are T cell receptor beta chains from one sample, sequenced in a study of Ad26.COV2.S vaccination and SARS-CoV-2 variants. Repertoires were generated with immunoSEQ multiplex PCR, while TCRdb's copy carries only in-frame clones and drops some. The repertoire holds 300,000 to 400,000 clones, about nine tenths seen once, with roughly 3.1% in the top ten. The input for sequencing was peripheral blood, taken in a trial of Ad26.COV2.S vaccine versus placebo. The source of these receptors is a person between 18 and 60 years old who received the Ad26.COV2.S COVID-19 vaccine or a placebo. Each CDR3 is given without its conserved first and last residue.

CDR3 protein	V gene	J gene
ASSIVIYNEQF	TRBV19	TRBJ2-1
ASSLGRQGFHEKLF	TRBV5-1	TRBJ1-4
ASSARQGSYGYT	TRBV7-2	TRBJ1-2
ASSPNPPGQGFYNEQF	TRBV3-1/TRBV3-2	TRBJ2-1
ASSLSGGQIYGYT	TRBV7-2	TRBJ1-2
SASWDRGVAGELF	TRBV20-1	TRBJ2-2
ASSLSWGALYNEQF	TRBV27	TRBJ2-1
ASSSGLVNTEAF	TRBV18	TRBJ1-1
ASSVGGGENEQF	TRBV6-4	TRBJ2-1
ASSTGSSYEQY	TRBV12-3/TRBV12-4	TRBJ2-7
ASSVGGGTTEAF	TRBV9	TRBJ1-1